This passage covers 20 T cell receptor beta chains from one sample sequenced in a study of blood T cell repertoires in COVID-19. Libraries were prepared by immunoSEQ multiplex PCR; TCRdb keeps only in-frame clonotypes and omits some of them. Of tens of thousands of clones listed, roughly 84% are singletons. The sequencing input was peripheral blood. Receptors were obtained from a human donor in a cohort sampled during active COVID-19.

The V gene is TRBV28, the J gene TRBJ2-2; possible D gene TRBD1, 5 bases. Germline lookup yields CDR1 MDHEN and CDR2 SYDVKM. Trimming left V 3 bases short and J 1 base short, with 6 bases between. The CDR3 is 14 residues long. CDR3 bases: TGTGCCAGCAGTTTTGGACAGAACACCGGGGAGCTGTTTTTT. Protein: CASSFGQNTGELFF.

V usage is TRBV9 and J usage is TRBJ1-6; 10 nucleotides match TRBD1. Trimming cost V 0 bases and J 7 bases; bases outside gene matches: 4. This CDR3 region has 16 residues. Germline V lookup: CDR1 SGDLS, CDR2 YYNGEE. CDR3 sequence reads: CASSVGTGGANSPLHF. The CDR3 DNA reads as TGTGCCAGCAGCGTAGGGACAGGGGGTGCCAATTCACCCCTCCACTTT.

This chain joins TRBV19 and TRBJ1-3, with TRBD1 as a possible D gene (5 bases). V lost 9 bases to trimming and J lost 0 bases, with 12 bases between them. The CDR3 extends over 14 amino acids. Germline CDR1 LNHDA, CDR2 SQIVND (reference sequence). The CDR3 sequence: CASKTDSSGNTIYF. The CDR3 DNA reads TGTGCCAGCAAAACCGACAGCTCTGGAAACACCATATATTTT. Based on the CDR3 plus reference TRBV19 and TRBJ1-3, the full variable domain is DGGITQSPKYLFRKEGQNVTLSCEQNLNHDAMYWYRQDPGQGLRLIYYSQIVNDFQKGDIAEGYSVSREKKESFPLTVTSAQKNPTAFYLCASKTDSSGNTIYFGEGSWLTVV.

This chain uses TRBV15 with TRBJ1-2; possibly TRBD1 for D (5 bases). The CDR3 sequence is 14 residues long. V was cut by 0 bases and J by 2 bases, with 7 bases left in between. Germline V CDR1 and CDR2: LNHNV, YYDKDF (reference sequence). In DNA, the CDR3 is TGTGCCACCAGCAGAGAGGCAGGGAACTATGGCTACACCTTC. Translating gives CATSREAGNYGYTF.

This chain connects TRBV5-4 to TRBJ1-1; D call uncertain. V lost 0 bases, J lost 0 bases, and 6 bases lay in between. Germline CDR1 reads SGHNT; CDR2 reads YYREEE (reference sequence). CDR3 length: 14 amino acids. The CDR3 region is CASSLEPMNTEAFF. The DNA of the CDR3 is TGTGCCAGCAGCTTGGAACCTATGAACACTGAAGCTTTCTTT.

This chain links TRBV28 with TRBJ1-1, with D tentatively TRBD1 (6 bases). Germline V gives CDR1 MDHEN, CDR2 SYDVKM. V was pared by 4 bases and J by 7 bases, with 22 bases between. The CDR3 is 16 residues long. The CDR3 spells CASSYGAVRGRGEAFF. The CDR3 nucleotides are TGTGCCAGCAGTTATGGGGCCGTCAGGGGTCGTGGTGAAGCTTTCTTT.

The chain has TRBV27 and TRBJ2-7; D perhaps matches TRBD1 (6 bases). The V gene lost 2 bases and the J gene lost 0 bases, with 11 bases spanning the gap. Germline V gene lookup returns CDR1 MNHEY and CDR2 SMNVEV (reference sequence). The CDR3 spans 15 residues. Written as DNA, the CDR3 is TGTGCCAGCAGTTTACCACGGACAGACTCCTACGAGCAGTACTTC. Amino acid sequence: CASSLPRTDSYEQYF.

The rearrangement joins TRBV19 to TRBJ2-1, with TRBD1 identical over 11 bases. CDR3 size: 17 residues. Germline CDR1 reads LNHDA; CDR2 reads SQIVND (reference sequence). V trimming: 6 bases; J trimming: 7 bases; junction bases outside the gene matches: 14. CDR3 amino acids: CASRQKIPGQGGNEQFF. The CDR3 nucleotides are TGTGCCAGTAGACAGAAAATACCGGGACAGGGGGGGAATGAGCAGTTCTTC.

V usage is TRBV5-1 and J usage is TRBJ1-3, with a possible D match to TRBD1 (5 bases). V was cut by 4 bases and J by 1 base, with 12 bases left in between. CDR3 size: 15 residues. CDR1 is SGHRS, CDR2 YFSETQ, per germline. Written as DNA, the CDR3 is TGCGCCAGCAGCCCGGGGGTTAATTCTGGAAACACCATATATTTT. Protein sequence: CASSPGVNSGNTIYF.

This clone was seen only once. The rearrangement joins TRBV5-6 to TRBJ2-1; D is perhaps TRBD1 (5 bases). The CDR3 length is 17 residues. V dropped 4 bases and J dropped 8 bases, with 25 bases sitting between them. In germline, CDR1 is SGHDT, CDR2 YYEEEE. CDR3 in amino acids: CASSRKPGSAFWDEQFF. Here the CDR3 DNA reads TGTGCCAGCAGCCGAAAACCAGGGTCGGCCTTTTGGGATGAGCAGTTCTTC.

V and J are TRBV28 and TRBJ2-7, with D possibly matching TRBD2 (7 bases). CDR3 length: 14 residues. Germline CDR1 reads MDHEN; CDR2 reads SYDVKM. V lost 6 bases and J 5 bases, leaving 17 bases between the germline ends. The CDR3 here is CASRGGTKGDEQYF. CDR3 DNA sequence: TGTGCCAGCAGGGGAGGGACAAAGGGTGACGAGCAGTACTTC.

CDR3 coding DNA: TGTGCCAGTAGTAACACCCTTAATGAGCAGTTCTTC. It codes for CASSNTLNEQFF. The V call is TRBV19, the J call TRBJ2-1; D remains ambiguous. V lost 4 bases to trimming and J lost 7 bases, with 8 bases between them. Germline V gives CDR1 LNHDA, CDR2 SQIVND (reference sequence). The CDR3 contains 12 residues. Complete variable domain (other parts from reference TRBV19 and TRBJ2-1): DGGITQSPKYLFRKEGQNVTLSCEQNLNHDAMYWYRQDPGQGLRLIYYSQIVNDFQKGDIAEGYSVSREKKESFPLTVTSAQKNPTAFYLCASSNTLNEQFFGPGTRLTVL.

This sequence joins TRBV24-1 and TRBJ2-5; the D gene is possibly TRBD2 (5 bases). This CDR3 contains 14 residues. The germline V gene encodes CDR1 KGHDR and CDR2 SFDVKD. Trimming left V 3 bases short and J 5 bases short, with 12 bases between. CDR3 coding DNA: TGTGCCACCAGTGATGAGAGGGTAGGGGAGACCCAGTACTTC. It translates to CATSDERVGETQYF.

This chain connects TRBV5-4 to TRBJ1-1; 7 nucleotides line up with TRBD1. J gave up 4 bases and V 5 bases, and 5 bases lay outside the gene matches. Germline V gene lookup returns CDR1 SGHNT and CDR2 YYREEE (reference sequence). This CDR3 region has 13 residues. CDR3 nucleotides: TGTGCCAGCAGTCAGGACAGGTCCACTGAAGCTTTCTTT. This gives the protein CASSQDRSTEAFF.

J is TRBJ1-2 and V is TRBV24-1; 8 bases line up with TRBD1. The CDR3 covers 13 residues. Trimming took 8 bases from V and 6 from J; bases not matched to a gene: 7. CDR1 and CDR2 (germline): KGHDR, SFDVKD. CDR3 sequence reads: CATTDRVGDGYTF. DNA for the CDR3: TGTGCCACCACGGACAGGGTGGGGGATGGCTACACCTTC.

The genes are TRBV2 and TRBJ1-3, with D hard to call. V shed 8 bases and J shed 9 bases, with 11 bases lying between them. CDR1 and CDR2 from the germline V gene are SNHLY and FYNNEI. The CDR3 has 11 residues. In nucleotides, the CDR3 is TGTGCCAGCTCAAGGGAGAGCACCATATATTTT. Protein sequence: CASSRESTIYF.

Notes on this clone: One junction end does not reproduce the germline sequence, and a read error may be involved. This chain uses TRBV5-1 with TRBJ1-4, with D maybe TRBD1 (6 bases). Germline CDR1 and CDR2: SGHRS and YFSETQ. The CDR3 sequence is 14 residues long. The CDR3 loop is CASTLDSGREKLFF. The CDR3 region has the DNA TGCGCCAGCACCTTGGACAGCGGAAGAGAAAAACTGTTTTTT.

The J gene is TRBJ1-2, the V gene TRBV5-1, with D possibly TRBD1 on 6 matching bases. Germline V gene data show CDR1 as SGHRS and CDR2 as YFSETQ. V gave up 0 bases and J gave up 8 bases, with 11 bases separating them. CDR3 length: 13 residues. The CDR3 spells CASSLEGHAGYTF. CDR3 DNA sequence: TGCGCCAGCAGCTTGGAGGGACACGCGGGCTACACCTTC.

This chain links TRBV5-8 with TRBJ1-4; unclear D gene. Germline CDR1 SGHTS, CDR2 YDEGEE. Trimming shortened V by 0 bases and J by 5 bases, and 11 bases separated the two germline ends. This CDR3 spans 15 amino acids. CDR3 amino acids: CASSLGVQENEKLFF. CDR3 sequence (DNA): TGTGCCAGCAGCTTGGGGGTCCAGGAAAATGAAAAACTGTTTTTT.

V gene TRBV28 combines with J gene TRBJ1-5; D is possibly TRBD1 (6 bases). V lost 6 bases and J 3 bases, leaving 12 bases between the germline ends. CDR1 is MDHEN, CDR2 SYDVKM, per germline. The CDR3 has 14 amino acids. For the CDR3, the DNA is TGTGCCAGCAGCACGACAGGCTACAATCAGCCCCAGCATTTT. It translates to CASSTTGYNQPQHF.